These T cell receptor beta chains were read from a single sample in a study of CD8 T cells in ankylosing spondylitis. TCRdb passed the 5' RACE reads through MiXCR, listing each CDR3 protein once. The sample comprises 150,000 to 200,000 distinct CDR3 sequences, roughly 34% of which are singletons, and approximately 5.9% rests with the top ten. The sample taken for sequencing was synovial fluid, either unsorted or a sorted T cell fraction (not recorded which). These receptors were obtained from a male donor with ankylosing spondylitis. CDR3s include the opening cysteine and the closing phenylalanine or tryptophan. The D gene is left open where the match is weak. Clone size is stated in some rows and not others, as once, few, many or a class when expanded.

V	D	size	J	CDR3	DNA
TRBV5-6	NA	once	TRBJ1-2	CARSPPGTRGYTF	TGTGCCAGGAGCCCCCCAGGGACCCGCGGCTACACCTTC
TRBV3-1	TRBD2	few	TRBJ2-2	CASSPRLAAELFF	TGTGCCAGCAGCCCACGACTAGCGGCCGAGCTGTTTTTT
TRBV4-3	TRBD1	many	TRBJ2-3	CASSQSYRGQSTDTQYF	TGCGCCAGCAGCCAATCCTACAGGGGGCAGAGCACAGATACGCAGTATTTT
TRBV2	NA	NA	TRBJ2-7	CASSTHRDGDYEQYF	TGTGCCAGCAGCACCCACCGGGACGGGGACTACGAGCAGTACTTC
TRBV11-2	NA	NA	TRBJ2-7	CASSRGQIYEQYF	TGTGCCAGCAGCCGTGGACAGATTTACGAGCAGTACTTC
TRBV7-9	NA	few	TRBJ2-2	CASIQGENTGELFF	TGTGCCAGCATCCAAGGGGAGAACACCGGGGAGCTGTTTTTT
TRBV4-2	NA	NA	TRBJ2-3	CASSQERFVGGTSTDTQYF	TGTGCCAGCAGCCAAGAGAGGTTCGTAGGAGGGACTAGCACAGATACGCAGTATTTT
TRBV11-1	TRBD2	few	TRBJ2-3	CASSLVPLSGKSTDTQYF	TGTGCCAGCAGCTTAGTTCCTTTGAGCGGGAAAAGCACAGATACGCAGTATTTT
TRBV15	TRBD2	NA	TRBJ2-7	CATSRGIGLAVEQYF	TGTGCCACCAGCAGAGGGATCGGACTAGCGGTCGAGCAGTACTTC
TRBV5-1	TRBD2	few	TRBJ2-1	CASSLVSSGSGGNEQFF	TGCGCCAGCAGCTTGGTATCTAGCGGGAGTGGGGGCAATGAGCAGTTCTTC
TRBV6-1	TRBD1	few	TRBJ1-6	CASSKGTVGYSPLHF	TGTGCCAGCAGCAAAGGGACAGTGGGCTATTCACCCCTCCACTTT
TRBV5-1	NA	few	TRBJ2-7	CASSFGSYYEQYF	TGCGCCAGCAGCTTTGGCAGCTACTACGAGCAGTACTTC
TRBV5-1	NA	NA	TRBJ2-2	CASSPTSLNTGELFF	TGCGCCAGCAGTCCCACTTCACTGAACACCGGGGAGCTGTTTTTT
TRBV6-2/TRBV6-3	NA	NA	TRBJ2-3	CASGYYREDTQYF	TGTGCCAGCGGGTATTATCGGGAAGATACGCAGTATTTT
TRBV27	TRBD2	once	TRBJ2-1	CASRGLAGGYSNEQFF	TGTGCCAGCAGGGGACTAGCGGGGGGGTATAGCAATGAGCAGTTCTTC
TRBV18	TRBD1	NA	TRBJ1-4	CASSYGTEINEKLFF	TGTGCCAGCTCATACGGGACAGAGATTAATGAAAAACTGTTTTTT
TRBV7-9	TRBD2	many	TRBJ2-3	CASSPRGLAGGSDTQYF	TGTGCCAGCAGCCCCCGCGGTCTAGCGGGAGGTTCAGATACGCAGTATTTT
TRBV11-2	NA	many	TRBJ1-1	CASSSSPAMNTEAFF	TGTGCCAGCAGCTCGAGCCCGGCCATGAACACTGAAGCTTTCTTT
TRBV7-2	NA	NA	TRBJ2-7	CASSWGAYGPYEQYF	TGTGCCAGCAGCTGGGGAGCATACGGGCCCTACGAGCAGTACTTC
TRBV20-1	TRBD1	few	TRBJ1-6	CSAVDRGNSPLHF	TGCAGTGCCGTCGACAGGGGTAATTCACCCCTCCACTTT
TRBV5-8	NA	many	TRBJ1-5	CASSLTGSNQPQHF	TGTGCCAGCAGCTTGACAGGGTCCAATCAGCCCCAGCATTTT
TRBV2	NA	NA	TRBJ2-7	CASGSGQTYEQYF	TGTGCCAGCGGGTCAGGACAGACCTACGAGCAGTACTTC
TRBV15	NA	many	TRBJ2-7	CATSRTGQTYEQYF	TGTGCCACCAGCAGGACGGGACAAACCTACGAGCAGTACTTC
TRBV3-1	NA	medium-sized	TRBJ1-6	CASSQGVGNSPLHF	TGTGCCAGCAGCCAAGGGGTAGGGAATTCACCCCTCCACTTT
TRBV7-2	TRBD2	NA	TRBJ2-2	CASSWGSGRATGELFF	TGTGCCAGCAGCTGGGGTAGCGGGAGGGCCACCGGGGAGCTGTTTTTT
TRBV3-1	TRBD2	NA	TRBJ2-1	CASSPDGGGLAGGNSYNEQFF	TGTGCCAGCAGCCCAGATGGCGGCGGGCTAGCGGGAGGAAACTCCTACAATGAGCAGTTCTTC
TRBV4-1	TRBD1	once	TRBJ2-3	CASSRTGTDKADTQYF	TGCGCCAGCAGCCGTACCGGGACAGATAAAGCAGATACGCAGTATTTT
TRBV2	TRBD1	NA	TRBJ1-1	CASSGQGRAEAFF	TGTGCCAGCAGCGGACAGGGTAGGGCTGAAGCTTTCTTT
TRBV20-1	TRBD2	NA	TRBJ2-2	CSARSGGADGELFF	TGCAGTGCTAGGAGCGGGGGGGCCGACGGGGAGCTGTTTTTT
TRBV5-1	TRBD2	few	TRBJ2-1	CASSLPTSGNNEQFF	TGCGCCAGCAGCTTACCGACTAGCGGAAACAATGAGCAGTTCTTC
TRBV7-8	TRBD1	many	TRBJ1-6	CASSLRGWEQGRSPLHF	TGTGCCAGCAGCTTAAGGGGGTGGGAACAGGGGCGTTCACCCCTCCACTTT
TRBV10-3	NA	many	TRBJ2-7	CAIGPGHGAEQYF	TGTGCCATCGGTCCGGGACACGGTGCGGAGCAGTACTTC
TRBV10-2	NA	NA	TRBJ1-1	CASSEWGGEVAFF	TGCGCCAGCAGTGAGTGGGGGGGCGAGGTAGCTTTCTTT
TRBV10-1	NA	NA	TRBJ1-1	CASRGDTEAFF	TGCGCCAGCAGGGGGGACACTGAAGCTTTCTTT
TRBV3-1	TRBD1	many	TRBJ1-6	CASSHGTGGNSPLHF	TGTGCCAGCAGCCATGGGACAGGGGGAAATTCACCCCTCCACTTT
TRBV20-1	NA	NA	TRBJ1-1	CSARAGTERAEAFF	TGCAGTGCTAGAGCTGGGACGGAAAGGGCTGAAGCTTTCTTT
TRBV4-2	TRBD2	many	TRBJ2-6	CASSRLAGVSGANVLTF	TGTGCCAGCAGTCGACTAGCGGGGGTCTCTGGGGCCAACGTCCTGACTTTC
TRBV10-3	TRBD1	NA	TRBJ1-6	CAISDPGTGVSGSLHF	TGTGCCATCAGTGACCCCGGGACAGGGGTGTCGGGATCCCTCCACTTT
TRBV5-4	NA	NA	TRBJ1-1	CASSFLDSYLNTEAFF	TGTGCCAGCAGCTTTTTGGACAGCTACCTTAACACTGAAGCTTTCTTT
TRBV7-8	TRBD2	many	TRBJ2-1	CASSLDGGGPYNEQFF	TGTGCCAGCAGCTTAGACGGGGGGGGGCCGTACAATGAGCAGTTCTTC
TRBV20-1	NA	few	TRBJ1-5	CSARLGAGGQPQHF	TGCAGTGCCAGGTTGGGGGCCGGGGGTCAGCCCCAGCATTTT
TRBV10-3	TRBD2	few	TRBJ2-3	CAISDSSGVGDTQYF	TGTGCCATCAGTGATTCTAGCGGGGTCGGAGATACGCAGTATTTT
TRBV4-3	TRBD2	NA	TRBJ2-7	CASSLLLAGDYEQYF	TGCGCCAGCAGCCTCCTGCTGGCGGGAGACTACGAGCAGTACTTC
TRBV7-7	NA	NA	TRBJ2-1	CASSLVGSGNEQFF	TGTGCCAGCAGCTTAGTTGGTAGCGGCAATGAGCAGTTCTTC
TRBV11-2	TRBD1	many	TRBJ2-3	CASSPTGGKWGDTQYF	TGTGCCAGCAGCCCCACAGGGGGTAAATGGGGAGATACGCAGTATTTT